The present T cell receptor (beta chain) was sequenced within a study of shared T cell receptors in the human thymus. Here immunoSEQ multiplex PCR was the method, and the copy in TCRdb shows in-frame clones only, minus some. The data contain more than 300,000 clones, approximately 95% of them singletons. Per the germline V gene, CDR1 is SGHNT and CDR2 is YENEEA. V was pared by 11 bases and J by 5 bases, with 16 bases between. The CDR3 runs to 13 residues. The genes are TRBV11-3 and TRBJ2-1, with D tentatively TRBD1 (5 bases). This receptor was taken from a human donor. The sample taken for sequencing was thymocytes. As DNA, the CDR3 is TGTGCCTCCAAAGGGGTGAACGACAATGAGCAGTTCTTC. Its protein is CASKGVNDNEQFF.